The following is a TCR beta chain sequence with its context. These data belong to a study of technical replicates of blood from several donors. The CDR3 has 15 residues. The J segment lost 7 bases and the V segment lost 3 bases, leaving 3 bases of the junction unmatched. Looked up from germline, CDR1 is SGHNT and CDR2 is YENEEA. Method: immunoSEQ multiplex PCR; TCRdb's copy keeps in-frame clones and lacks some. The data show fewer than 100,000 clones, approximately 90% seen once. The sequencing input was T cells isolated from PBMCs. This clonotype was sampled from a human donor in good health. The chain employs TRBV11-3 and TRBJ2-2; 12 bases fit TRBD2. CDR3 nucleotide sequence: TGTGCCAGCAGCTTTCTAGCGGGAGGGAACGGGGAGCTGTTTTTT. The encoded protein is CASSFLAGGNGELFF.